Reported below is one T cell receptor beta chain. The entry originates in a study of T-cell memory formation after mild COVID-19. About the study: There were largely donor-specific TCR clusters.

TCRdb itself ran the 5' RACE reads through MiXCR, one entry per CDR3 protein. The sample consists of 540,000 or so distinct CDR3 sequences, roughly 20% of them appearing once. V dropped 5 bases and J dropped 1; count of bases not matched to a gene: 12. Germline-derived CDR1 and CDR2 are LGHDT and YNNKEL (reference sequence). This CDR3 is 18 amino acids long. The sequenced sample consisted of PBMCs or a T cell subset sorted from them (not recorded which). This TCR came from an adult woman who had mild COVID-19 (a few samples of this study predate the infection). Cell type and time point are not known. This chain links TRBV3-1 with TRBJ2-1, with 9 bases aligning to TRBD2. The CDR3, as DNA: TGTGCCAGCAGCGCCCGGGGTAGCGGGGGCCTTTCCTACAATGAGCAGTTCTTC. Its translation: CASSARGSGGLSYNEQFF.